This entry features one TCR beta chain sequence. This entry is derived from a study of control samples from healthy donors and cancer patients. Using immunoSEQ multiplex PCR, the repertoire was profiled, and TCRdb retains in-frame clones only, with some absent. The repertoire includes about 220,000 clones, just under 95% of them detected once, and approximately 1.5% sits in the top ten. The clonotype originates from a man between 50 and 59 years old in good health. Sequencing was performed on blood.

The CDR3 DNA reads TGTGCCAGCAGCGTCAGGGATGGTAATAAGGAGACCCAGTACTTC. Translation gives CASSVRDGNKETQYF. The chain employs TRBV9 and TRBJ2-5, with D tentatively TRBD1 (5 bases). The V end lost 2 bases, the J end lost 5 bases, and 16 bases lay between the germline ends. Germline loops: CDR1 SGDLS, CDR2 YYNGEE. CDR3 length equals 15 residues.